The clone carrying this T cell receptor beta chain was found a few times. This CDR3 has 15 residues. V was pared by 6 bases and J by 8 bases, with 8 bases of the junction left unmatched. The germline V gene has CDR1 MDHEN and CDR2 SYDVKM. Assay: immunoSEQ multiplex PCR; the TCRdb copy retains only in-frame clones and omits some. The sample lists over 150,000 clones, roughly 86% occurring once. This entry belongs to a study of blood T cell repertoires in COVID-19. Across the study: PBMCs, B-cell-depleted T cells, or T cells provided the cDNA or gDNA that made up the material.

The sequenced sample was peripheral blood. The rearrangement joins TRBV28 to TRBJ1-6, with TRBD1 matching over 9 bases. This TCR derives from an older woman who had recovered from COVID-19. The CDR3: CASRDRQGVYSPLHF. The CDR3 DNA reads as TGTGCCAGCAGGGACAGACAGGGGGTTTATTCACCCCTCCACTTT.